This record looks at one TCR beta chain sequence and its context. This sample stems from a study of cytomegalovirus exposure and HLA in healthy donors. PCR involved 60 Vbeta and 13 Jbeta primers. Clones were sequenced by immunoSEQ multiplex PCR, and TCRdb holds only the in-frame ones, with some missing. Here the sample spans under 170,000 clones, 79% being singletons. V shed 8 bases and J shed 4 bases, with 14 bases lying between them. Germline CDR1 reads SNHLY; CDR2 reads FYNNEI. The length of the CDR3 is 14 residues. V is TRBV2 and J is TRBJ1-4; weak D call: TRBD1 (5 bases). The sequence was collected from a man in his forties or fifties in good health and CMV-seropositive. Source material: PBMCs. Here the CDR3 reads CASGAGGNNEKLFF. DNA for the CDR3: TGTGCCAGCGGGGCGGGGGGGAATAATGAAAAACTGTTTTTT. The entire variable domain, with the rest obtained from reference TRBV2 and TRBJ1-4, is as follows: EPEVTQTPSHQVTQMGQEVILRCVPISNHLYFYWYRQILGQKVEFLVSFYNNEISEKSEIFDDQFSVERPDGSNFTLKIRSTKLEDSAMYFCASGAGGNNEKLFFGSGTQLSVL.